This T cell receptor (beta chain) derives from a study of blood T cell repertoires in COVID-19. About the research overall: The origin of the acute and convalescent COVID-19 samples was the United States, Italy and Spain. T cells, B-cell-depleted T cells, or PBMCs supplied cDNA or gDNA.

In the original processing: Estimation of nucleated cell counts was performed using reference gene primer amplification. Using immunoSEQ multiplex PCR, the repertoire was profiled, and TCRdb retains in-frame clones only, with some absent. The DNA gave D and trimming, while V, J and clone size come from that table. The sample lists approximately 200,000 clones, 70% to 90% occurring once. V lost 6 bases and J lost 9; bases outside the gene matches: 8. The length of the CDR3 is 14 residues. The germline V gene has CDR1 LNHDA and CDR2 SQIVND (reference sequence). The gene calls are TRBV19 and TRBJ2-1, with TRBD2 identical over 10 bases. The sequenced sample consisted of peripheral blood. The receptor comes from a man between 60 and 70 years old with acute or convalescent COVID-19. The CDR3 DNA reads TGTGCCAGTAGGGGGGCTAGCGGGAGCGGTGAGCAGTTCTTC. It specifies CASRGASGSGEQFF.